The clone carrying this T cell receptor beta chain was observed a few times. Antigen specificity is unknown. The V gene lost 0 bases and the J gene lost 5 bases, with 13 bases spanning the gap. From germline, CDR1 is KGHDR and CDR2 SFDVKD. The CDR3 consists of 16 residues. This entry comes from a study of T-cell reconstitution after alpha-beta-depleted transplantation in children. Preparation of the TCRbeta library was carried out with unique molecular identifiers. Each CDR3 protein is one row after TCRdb ran MiXCR on the PCR reads. The sample includes about 420,000 distinct CDR3 sequences, about 17% of them seen just once. Study-wide findings and caveats: Surviving recipient T cells and thymic progenitors produced the high day-60 TCRbeta diversity seen in some patients. Several hundred graft clones that had expanded were reportedly the source of alpha-beta T cells about two months after transplant. One year after transplant, T-cell counts and diversity came mostly from newly produced T cells.

This receptor was taken from a boy under three years old who had a stem cell transplant for Wiskott-Aldrich syndrome, so the T cells may come from the graft donor. The V gene is TRBV24-1, the J gene TRBJ2-1; D is unresolved. Sequencing used PBMCs, mostly from graft donor cells, obtained 360 days after TCRalphabeta/CD19-depleted stem cell transplant. The CDR3 region is CATSDLSPLSNNEQFF. DNA of the CDR3: TGTGCCACCAGTGATTTGTCCCCCCTCAGCAACAATGAGCAGTTCTTC.